Described below is a single T cell receptor beta chain sequence and its context. This clonotype showed up just once. The antigen it binds to is not known. Qualities for individual bases were not recorded, and no much larger clone is one base off. One read alone is a weak basis. From the germline V gene (reference sequence), CDR1 is DFQATT and CDR2 is SNEGSKA. The CDR3, from cysteine to phenylalanine, totals 16 residues. Just the 48-base CDR3 DNA is kept, in frame starting at base 1. The trim is 3 bases for V and 0 bases for J, with a gap of 15 bases between the germline ends. Libraries were built with 5' RACE. TCRdb lists the instrument as Illumina HiSeq 2500. The second PCR ran for about 6 to 11 cycles and used a J-beta primer mix along with a sample-barcoded 5' primer. A unique molecular identifier was introduced onto each TCR beta cDNA molecule by a template-switch 5' adaptor carrying 12 random nucleotides. Each sample yielded at least 2.5 million CDR3-containing paired-end reads. All of the RNA was converted into first-strand cDNA using the Mint cDNA synthesis kit, with a TRBC-specific oligonucleotide serving as the primer. All cDNA was treated with uracil-DNA glycosylase and then went through a first 18-cycle PCR with the universal primers M1SS and BC2_uni_R. Per the authors' processing: For normalization, 1 million high-quality reads, each with a distinct molecular identifier, were randomly selected from each sample. Reads sharing molecular identifiers were discarded rather than binned into consensus sequences. MiTCR, with a Q25 quality threshold and the strictest error-elimination algorithm, was used for CDR3 identification, clonotype clustering and error correction. A nonparametric unseen species model with Euler transformation was used to estimate lower-bound total TCR beta diversity. TCRdb trimmed public reads at Q25 via fastp, called clones via MiXCR and kept in-frame beta chains. Identical CDR3 protein sequences are pooled into one entry, listed with their most common genes and DNA. Here the V and J calls rest on TCRdb's processing, not on the authors' analysis. This sample holds approximately 730,000 distinct CDR3 sequences; around 40% were observed only once. 20% to 25% of the sample belongs to the ten largest clones.

This entry comes from a study of blood T cells in healthy people across ages (dated by TCRdb to between 2014 and 2017). With respect to the entire study: In model experiments, template switching captured roughly one uniquely barcoded TCR beta cDNA molecule for every two T cells. The donors were divided into four age groups: young (average around 16 years), middle-aged (about 40), aged (about 56) and long-lived (nearly 85). Using deep sequencing normalized with unique cDNA molecular identifiers, the study measured how TCR beta repertoire diversity changes with age. To avoid experimental bias, donors of different ages were randomly spread across the sequencing lanes. Using the same blood draw, the study looked at two additional independent replicas of 1 million unique cDNA reads for two donors, one aged 18 to 29 and the other aged 80 or older.

General findings and caveats noted by the study authors: Compared with the aged group, the long-lived group had more naive CD4+ T cells, fewer expanded clones and increased TCR diversity, suggesting age selection. Estimates of total diversity based on one million sequenced T cells were regarded as lower bounds and as underestimates. There was a strong correlation between observed TCR beta diversity and the percentage of naive T cells measured by flow cytometry. Bulk unsorted PBMC profiling prevented conclusive comparison of naive and antigen-experienced compartments. Observed TCR beta diversity per million T cells fell roughly linearly with age, and a significant reduction was already apparent by age approximately 40. Because donor CMV infection status was unknown, age-related changes in expanded clonotypes were potentially confounded.

Systemically healthy Caucasian individuals from Russia, some 40 in total and aged about 6 to 95 years, were included as donors. Around 10 milliliters of peripheral blood were drawn from each donor into EDTA-treated Vacutainer tubes. Ficoll-Paque density-gradient centrifugation was used to isolate PBMCs, with at least 7 million per sample. Total RNA, at least 5.5 micrograms per sample, was extracted from PBMCs with Trizol reagent. Naive CD45RAhigh/CD27high T cell percentages were measured by flow cytometry on a PBMC aliquot from every donor. This receptor was identified in a woman in her sixties in good health. The sequenced sample consisted of blood. This sequence uses TRBV20-1 and TRBJ1-5; no D gene is confidently identified. Here the CDR3 is given as CSASLRVGDSNQPQHF. Here is the DNA: TGCAGTGCTAGCCTGAGGGTAGGAGATAGCAATCAGCCCCAGCATTTT.